Listed below are T cell receptor beta chains from one sample, sequenced in a study of CD8+CD57+ T cells in acquired aplastic anemia. Using its own MiXCR run on the reads, TCRdb lists one record per CDR3 protein. The table includes about 150,000 distinct CDR3 sequences, roughly 50% detected once. Sequencing was done on a sample of sorted CD4+, CD8+, or CD8+CD57+ T cells (not recorded which) from PBMCs. The receptors here all came from a human donor with aplastic anemia. Both conserved end residues are part of each CDR3. D genes are given only for firm matches. Size is stated for part of the rows, as once, few or many counts, or as a class when the clone is expanded.

TRBV18,NA,TRBD1,TRBJ2-6,TGTGCCAGCTCACCGGAGACGGGACAGGCTATTTCTGGGGCCAACGTCCTGACTTTC,CASSPETGQAISGANVLTF
TRBV5-1,many,TRBD1,TRBJ2-1,TGCGCCAGCAGCTTAGGGACAGGTTACAATGAGCAGTTCTTC,CASSLGTGYNEQFF
TRBV7-2,NA,NA,TRBJ1-2,TGTGCCAGCAGGTCGGGGCAGGACTATGGCTACACCTTC,CASRSGQDYGYTF
TRBV15,few,NA,TRBJ1-5,TGTGCCACCAGCAGGGAGGGGCATAGCAATCAGCCCCAGCATTTT,CATSREGHSNQPQHF
TRBV5-6,many,NA,TRBJ2-5,TGTGCCAGCAGCTTGGCGGGGACATCAGAGACCCAGTACTTC,CASSLAGTSETQYF
TRBV7-2,NA,NA,TRBJ2-7,TGTGCCAGCAGCCATTCCGCCGGTTCCTATGGCGAGCAGTACTTC,CASSHSAGSYGEQYF
TRBV25-1,NA,NA,TRBJ1-6,TGTGCCAGCAGTGAATGGCTGGAACTCCACTTT,CASSEWLELHF
TRBV6-5,many,NA,TRBJ1-5,TGTGCCAGCAGTTACAGCCTGGAGGGTAATCAGCCCCAGCATTTT,CASSYSLEGNQPQHF
TRBV7-9,many,NA,TRBJ2-1,TGTGCCAGCAGCTTAAGCGAGAGGTCCTACAATGAGCAGTTCTTC,CASSLSERSYNEQFF
TRBV10-2,many,NA,TRBJ1-5,TGCGCCAGCATGGGGAAAAGCAATCAGCCCCAGCATTTT,CASMGKSNQPQHF
TRBV2,many,TRBD2,TRBJ2-1,TGTGCCAGCAGTCCCGGACTAGCGGGAGGGGTGCAGTTCTTC,CASSPGLAGGVQFF
TRBV15,once,NA,TRBJ1-6,TGTGCCACCAGCGGGAGAGGGCCTTCACCCCTCCACTTT,CATSGRGPSPLHF
TRBV19,once,NA,TRBJ1-2,TGTGCCAGTAGTACTTACCCGGGTGGCTACACCTTC,CASSTYPGGYTF
TRBV20-1,many,NA,TRBJ2-7,TGCAGTGCTAGAGATCGGGGAAAACTGACCGGAATTTACGAGCAGTACTTC,CSARDRGKLTGIYEQYF
TRBV19,NA,NA,TRBJ1-1,TGTGCCAGCCAGACAGGTACGGTCACTAAAGCTTTCTTT,CASQTGTVTKAFF
TRBV12-3/TRBV12-4,NA,TRBD1,TRBJ1-2,TGTGCCAGCTCCTTACAGGGGGCGAGAGGCTATGGCTACACCTTC,CASSLQGARGYGYTF
TRBV4-2,many,NA,TRBJ1-3,TGTGCCAGCAGCCGAGGACAGCCAAACTCTGGAAACACCATATATTTT,CASSRGQPNSGNTIYF
TRBV29-1,NA,TRBD2,TRBJ2-3,TGCAGCGTCCAAAGACAGGGTAGCGGGAGGTTCGCAGATACGCAGTATTTT,CSVQRQGSGRFADTQYF
TRBV12-3/TRBV12-4,many,NA,TRBJ1-5,TGTGCCAGCAGTTTACGCGGACTTAGCAATCAGCCCCAGCATTTT,CASSLRGLSNQPQHF
TRBV7-3,many,NA,TRBJ2-6,TGTGCCAGCAGCTCCGACCTCTCTGGGGCCAACGTCCTGACTTTC,CASSSDLSGANVLTF
TRBV2,NA,NA,TRBJ1-5,TGTGCCAGCACTGGACTCGCTAGCAATCAGCCCCAGCATTTT,CASTGLASNQPQHF
TRBV7-8,NA,NA,TRBJ1-1,TGTGCCAGCAGCTCCTCGGAAGGACTGATGAACACTGAAGCTTTCTTT,CASSSSEGLMNTEAFF
TRBV25-1,NA,TRBD2,TRBJ2-3,TGTGCCAGCAGTCCGCTAGCGGGGGACACAGATACGCAGTATTTT,CASSPLAGDTDTQYF
TRBV2,NA,NA,TRBJ2-3,TGTGCCAGCAGTGCAGAGAGCACAGATACGCAGTATTTT,CASSAESTDTQYF
TRBV24-1,NA,NA,TRBJ1-2,TGTGCCACCAGTGATTTGGACGGGCTCTATGGCTACACCTTC,CATSDLDGLYGYTF
TRBV18,NA,NA,TRBJ1-5,TGTGCCAGCTCACCGGGTGACAGGATCAATCAGCCCCAGCATTTT,CASSPGDRINQPQHF
TRBV15,NA,NA,TRBJ2-7,TGTGCCACCAGCAGAGGGACGTTCTACGAGCAGTACTTC,CATSRGTFYEQYF
TRBV9,many,TRBD1,TRBJ2-7,TGTGCCAGCAGCGTATCGGGGACAGGGGACCACGAGCAGTACTTC,CASSVSGTGDHEQYF
TRBV9,NA,NA,TRBJ2-7,TGTGCCAGCAGCACAGAATCAGCACCCGGTTTATGGTACGAGCAGTACTTC,CASSTESAPGLWYEQYF
TRBV6-1,NA,NA,TRBJ1-2,TGTGCCAGCAGGAAGACGGGGGATGGCTACACCTTC,CASRKTGDGYTF
TRBV29-1,NA,NA,TRBJ2-7,TGCAGCGTTGCGTACAGCTCATCCTACGAGCAGTACTTC,CSVAYSSSYEQYF
TRBV6-1,many,NA,TRBJ1-5,TGTGCCAGCAGTGAGGGGGTAAGCTATCAGCCCCAGCATTTT,CASSEGVSYQPQHF
TRBV29-1,NA,NA,TRBJ2-7,TGCAGCGTTGAAGACAGGGGATTCAGCTACGAGCAGTACTTC,CSVEDRGFSYEQYF
TRBV19,many,NA,TRBJ1-2,TGTGCCAGTAGTATAGATTGGGTCGTCGGCTACACCTTC,CASSIDWVVGYTF
TRBV20-1,NA,TRBD1,TRBJ1-4,TGCTGTCCGGGACAGGCAGATGAAAAACTGTTTTTT,CCPGQADEKLFF
TRBV6-1,few,NA,TRBJ2-4,TGTGCCAGCAGTGAAGTACTAAGCATTCAGTACTTC,CASSEVLSIQYF
TRBV14,many,TRBD2,TRBJ2-1,TGTGCCAGCAGCCAGGGGCCTAGCGGGAGATCCGGTGAGCAGTTCTTC,CASSQGPSGRSGEQFF